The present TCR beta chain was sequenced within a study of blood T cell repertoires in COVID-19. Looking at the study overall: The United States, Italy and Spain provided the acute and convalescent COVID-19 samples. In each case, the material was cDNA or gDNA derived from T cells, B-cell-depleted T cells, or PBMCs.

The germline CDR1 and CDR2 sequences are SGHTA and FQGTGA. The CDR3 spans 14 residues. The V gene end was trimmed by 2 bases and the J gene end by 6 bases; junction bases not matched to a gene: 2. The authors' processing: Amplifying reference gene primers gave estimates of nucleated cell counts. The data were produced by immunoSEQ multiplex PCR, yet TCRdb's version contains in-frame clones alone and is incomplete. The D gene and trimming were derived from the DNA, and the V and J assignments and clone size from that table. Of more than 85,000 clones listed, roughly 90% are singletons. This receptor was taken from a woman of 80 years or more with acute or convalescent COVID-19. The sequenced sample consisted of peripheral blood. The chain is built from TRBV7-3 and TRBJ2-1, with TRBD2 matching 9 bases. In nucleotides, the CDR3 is TGTGCCAGCAGCTTAGCGGGGGGGCTCAATGAGCAGTTCTTC. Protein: CASSLAGGLNEQFF.